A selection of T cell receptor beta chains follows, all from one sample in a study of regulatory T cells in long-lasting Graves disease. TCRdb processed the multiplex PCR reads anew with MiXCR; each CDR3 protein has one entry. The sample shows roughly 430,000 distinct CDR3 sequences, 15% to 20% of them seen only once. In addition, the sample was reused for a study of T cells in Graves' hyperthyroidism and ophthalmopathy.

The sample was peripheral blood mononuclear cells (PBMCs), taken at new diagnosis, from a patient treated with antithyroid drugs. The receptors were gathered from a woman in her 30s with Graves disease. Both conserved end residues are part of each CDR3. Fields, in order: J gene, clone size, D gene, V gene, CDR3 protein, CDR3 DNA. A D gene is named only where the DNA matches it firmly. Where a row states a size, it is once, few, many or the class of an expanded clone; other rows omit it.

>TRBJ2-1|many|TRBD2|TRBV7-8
CASSLGTSGRPYNEQFF
TGTGCCAGCAGCTTAGGGACTAGCGGGAGGCCCTACAATGAGCAGTTCTTC
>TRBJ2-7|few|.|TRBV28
CASRPDTAPYEQYF
TGTGCCAGCAGACCTGACACGGCGCCCTACGAGCAGTACTTC
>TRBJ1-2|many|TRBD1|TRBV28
CASSPGTVGRGYTF
TGTGCCAGCAGTCCCGGGACAGTCGGAAGAGGCTACACCTTC
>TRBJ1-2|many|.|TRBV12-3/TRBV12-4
CASSRTASYGYTF
TGTGCCAGCAGCAGGACAGCTTCCTATGGCTACACCTTC
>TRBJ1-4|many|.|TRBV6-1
CASARWATNEKLFF
TGTGCCAGCGCTAGATGGGCAACTAATGAAAAACTGTTTTTT
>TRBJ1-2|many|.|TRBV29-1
CSVRSGDTNYGYTF
TGCAGCGTTCGATCTGGGGACACAAACTATGGCTACACCTTC
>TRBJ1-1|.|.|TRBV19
CASSSNAGNTEAFF
TGTGCCAGTAGTTCCAACGCCGGGAACACTGAAGCTTTCTTT
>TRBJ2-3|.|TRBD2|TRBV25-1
CASSARLAGWFGTQYF
TGTGCCAGCAGCGCCCGACTAGCGGGATGGTTTGGTACGCAGTATTTT
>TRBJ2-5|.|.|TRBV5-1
CASSLSVSGETQYF
TGCGCCAGCAGCCTTTCTGTCTCCGGAGAGACCCAGTACTTC
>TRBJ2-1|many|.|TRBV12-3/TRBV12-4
CASTTSQLLNEQFF
TGTGCCAGCACTACCTCCCAGTTGCTTAATGAGCAGTTCTTC
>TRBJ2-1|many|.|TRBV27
CASSGTPFNEQFF
TGTGCCAGCAGCGGGACACCATTCAATGAGCAGTTCTTC
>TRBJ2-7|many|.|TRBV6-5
CASSYFRGVSYEQYF
TGTGCCAGCAGTTACTTTCGCGGGGTCTCCTACGAGCAGTACTTC
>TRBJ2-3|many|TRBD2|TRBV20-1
CTAGGPSTDTQYF
TGCACCGCGGGGGGGCCGAGCACAGATACGCAGTATTTT
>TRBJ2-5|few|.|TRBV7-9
CASSFYRQETQYF
TGTGCCAGCAGCTTCTATAGACAAGAGACCCAGTACTTC
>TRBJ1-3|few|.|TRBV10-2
CASSPGAGGNTIYF
TGCGCCAGCAGTCCGGGGGCCGGTGGGAACACCATATATTTT
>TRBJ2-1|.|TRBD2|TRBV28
CASSLSPLETSGSNEQFF
TGTGCCAGCAGTTTAAGTCCATTGGAGACTAGCGGGAGTAATGAGCAGTTCTTC
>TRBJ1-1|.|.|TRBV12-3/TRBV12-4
CASRPDRTEAFF
TGTGCCAGCAGGCCTGACAGAACTGAAGCTTTCTTT
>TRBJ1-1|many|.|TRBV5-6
CASSLDRDEAFF
TGTGCCAGCAGCTTGGACAGGGATGAAGCTTTCTTT
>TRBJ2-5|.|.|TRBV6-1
CASNLQLHQETQYF
TGTGCCAGTAACCTTCAGCTGCACCAAGAGACCCAGTACTTC
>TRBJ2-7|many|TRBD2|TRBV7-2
CASSLRTRGSGSPYEQYF
TGTGCCAGCAGCTTAAGGACCCGGGGTAGCGGGAGTCCCTACGAGCAGTACTTC
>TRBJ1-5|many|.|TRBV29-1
CSVGVQGDQPQHF
TGCAGCGTTGGTGTTCAGGGCGATCAGCCCCAGCATTTT
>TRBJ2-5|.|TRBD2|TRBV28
CAWASGRRETQYF
TGTGCCTGGGCTAGCGGGAGACGGGAGACCCAGTACTTC
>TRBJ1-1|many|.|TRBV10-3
CAISELGENTEAFF
TGTGCCATCAGTGAGTTAGGGGAGAACACTGAAGCTTTCTTT
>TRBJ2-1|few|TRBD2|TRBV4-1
CASSQEGSVAGYNEQFF
TGCGCCAGCAGCCAAGAAGGCTCGGTAGCGGGATACAATGAGCAGTTCTTC
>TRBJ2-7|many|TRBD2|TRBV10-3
CAISFSPTLAESYEQYF
TGTGCCATCAGCTTTTCCCCGACTCTAGCGGAATCTTACGAGCAGTACTTC
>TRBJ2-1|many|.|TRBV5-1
CASSLFFGPLSSYNEQFF
TGCGCCAGCAGCTTGTTTTTTGGGCCCCTGAGCTCCTACAATGAGCAGTTCTTC
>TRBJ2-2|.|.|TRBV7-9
CASRSDSNTGELFF
TGTGCCAGCAGGTCAGACTCGAACACCGGGGAGCTGTTTTTT
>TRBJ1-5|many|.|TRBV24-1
CATSESGEHQPQHF
TGTGCCACCAGTGAAAGTGGAGAACATCAGCCCCAGCATTTT
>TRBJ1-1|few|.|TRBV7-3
CASSNLSVEAFF
TGTGCCAGCAGCAACCTTTCCGTTGAAGCTTTCTTT
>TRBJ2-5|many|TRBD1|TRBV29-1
CSVEQGDGETQYF
TGCAGCGTTGAGCAGGGGGACGGAGAGACCCAGTACTTC
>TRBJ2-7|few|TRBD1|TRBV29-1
CSAAKAPGQGAREQYF
TGCAGCGCTGCTAAAGCCCCGGGACAGGGGGCGCGGGAGCAGTACTTC